This T cell receptor beta chain was documented in a study of molecular identifiers for immune sequencing clone quantification. TCRdb re-derived calls from the PCR reads in MiXCR, one entry per CDR3 protein. The table records fewer than 350,000 distinct CDR3 sequences, 20% to 25% of them present only once. Material for sequencing was naive CD8+ T cells from blood, with Jurkat cell RNA spiked in. The subset was: FACS-sorted CD8+CD4-CCR7+CD45RA+ naive T cells. The source of this sequence is a human donor in good health. Some libraries in this study had Jurkat cell RNA spiked in.

The CDR3 bases are TGTGCCAGCAGTTACCATCGACAGGGCTACGAGCAGTACTTC. This translates into CASSYHRQGYEQYF. The gene calls are TRBV6-2 or TRBV6-3 and TRBJ2-7, with 7 bases identical to TRBD1. The CDR3 sequence is 14 residues long. Germline V gives CDR1 MNHEY, CDR2 SVGEGT. V gave up 2 bases and J gave up 3 bases; unmatched junction bases: 4.